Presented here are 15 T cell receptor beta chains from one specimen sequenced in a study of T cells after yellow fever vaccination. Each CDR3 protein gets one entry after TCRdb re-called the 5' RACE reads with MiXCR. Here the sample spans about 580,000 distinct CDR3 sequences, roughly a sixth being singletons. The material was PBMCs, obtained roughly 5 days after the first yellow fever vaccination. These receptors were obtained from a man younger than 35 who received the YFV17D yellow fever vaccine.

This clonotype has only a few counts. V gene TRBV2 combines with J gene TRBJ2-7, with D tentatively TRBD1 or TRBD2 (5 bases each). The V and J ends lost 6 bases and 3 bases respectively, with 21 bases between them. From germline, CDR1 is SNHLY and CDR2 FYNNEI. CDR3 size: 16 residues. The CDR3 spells CASSPTNRGVFYEQYF. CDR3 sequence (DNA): TGTGCCAGCAGCCCCACGAATAGGGGAGTTTTCTACGAGCAGTACTTC.

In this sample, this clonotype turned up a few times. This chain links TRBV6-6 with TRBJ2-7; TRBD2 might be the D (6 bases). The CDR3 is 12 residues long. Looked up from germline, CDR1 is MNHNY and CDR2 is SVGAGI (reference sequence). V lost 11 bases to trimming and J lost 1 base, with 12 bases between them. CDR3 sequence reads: CAGGAGSYEQYF. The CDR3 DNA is TGTGCCGGTGGGGCGGGGTCCTACGAGCAGTACTTC.

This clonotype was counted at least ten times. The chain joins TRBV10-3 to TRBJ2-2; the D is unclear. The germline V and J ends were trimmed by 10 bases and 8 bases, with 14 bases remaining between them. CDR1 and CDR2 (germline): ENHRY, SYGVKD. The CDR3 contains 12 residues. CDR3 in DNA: TGTGCCAGTTACGGGCCGTCGGGGGAGCTGTTTTTT. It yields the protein CASYGPSGELFF.

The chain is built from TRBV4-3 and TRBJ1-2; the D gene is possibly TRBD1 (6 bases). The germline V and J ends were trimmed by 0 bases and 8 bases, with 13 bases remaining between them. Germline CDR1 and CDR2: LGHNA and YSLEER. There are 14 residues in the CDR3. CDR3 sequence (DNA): TGCGCCAGCAGCCAAGAGACAGGAACATGGGGCTACACCTTC. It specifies CASSQETGTWGYTF.

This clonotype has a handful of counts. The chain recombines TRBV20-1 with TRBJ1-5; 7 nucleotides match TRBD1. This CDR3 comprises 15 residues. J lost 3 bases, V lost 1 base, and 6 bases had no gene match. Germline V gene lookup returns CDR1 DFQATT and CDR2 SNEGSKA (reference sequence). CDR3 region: CSARVDEGANQPQHF. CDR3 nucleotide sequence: TGCAGTGCTAGAGTTGATGAGGGGGCCAATCAGCCCCAGCATTTT.

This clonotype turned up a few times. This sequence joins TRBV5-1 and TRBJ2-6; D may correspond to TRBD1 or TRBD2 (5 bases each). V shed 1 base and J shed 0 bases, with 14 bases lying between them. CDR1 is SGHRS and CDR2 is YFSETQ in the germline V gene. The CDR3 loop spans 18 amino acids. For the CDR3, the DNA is TGCGCCAGCAGCTTGCGACAGCGGTCTTTCTCTGGGGCCAACGTCCTGACTTTC. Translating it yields CASSLRQRSFSGANVLTF.

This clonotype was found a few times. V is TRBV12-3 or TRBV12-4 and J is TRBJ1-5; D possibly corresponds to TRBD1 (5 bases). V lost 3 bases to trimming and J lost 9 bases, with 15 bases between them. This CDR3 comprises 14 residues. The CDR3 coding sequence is TGTGCCAGCAGTTTGCAGGGCGGCAAATGGCCCCAGCATTTT. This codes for CASSLQGGKWPQHF.

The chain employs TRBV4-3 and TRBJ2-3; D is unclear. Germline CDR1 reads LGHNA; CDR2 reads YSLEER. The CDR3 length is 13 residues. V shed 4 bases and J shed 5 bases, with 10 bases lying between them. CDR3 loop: CASSPHLEDTQYF. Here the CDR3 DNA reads TGCGCCAGCAGCCCCCACCTGGAAGATACGCAGTATTTT.

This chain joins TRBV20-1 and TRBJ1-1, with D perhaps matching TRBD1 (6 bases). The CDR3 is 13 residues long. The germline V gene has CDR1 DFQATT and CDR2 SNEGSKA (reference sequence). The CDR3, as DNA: TGCAGCCCCGGGAAAGGGGGGAACACTGAAGCTTTCTTT. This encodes CSPGKGGNTEAFF.

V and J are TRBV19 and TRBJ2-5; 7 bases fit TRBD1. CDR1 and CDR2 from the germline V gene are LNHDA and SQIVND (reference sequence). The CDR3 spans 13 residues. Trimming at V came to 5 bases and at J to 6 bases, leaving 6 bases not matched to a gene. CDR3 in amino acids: CASSQTGLKTQYF. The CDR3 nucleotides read TGTGCCAGTAGTCAGACAGGGCTTAAGACCCAGTACTTC.

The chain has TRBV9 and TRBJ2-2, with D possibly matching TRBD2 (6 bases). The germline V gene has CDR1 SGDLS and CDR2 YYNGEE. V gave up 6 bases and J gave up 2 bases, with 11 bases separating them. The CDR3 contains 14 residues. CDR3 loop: CASTPGDNTGELFF. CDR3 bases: TGTGCCAGCACCCCGGGGGACAACACCGGGGAGCTGTTTTTT.

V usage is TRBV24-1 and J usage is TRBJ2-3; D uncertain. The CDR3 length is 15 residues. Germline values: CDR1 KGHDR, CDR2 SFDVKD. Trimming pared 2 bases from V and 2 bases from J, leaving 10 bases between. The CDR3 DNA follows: TGTGCCACCAGTGATTCACCGGATACCACAGATACGCAGTATTTT. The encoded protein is CATSDSPDTTDTQYF.

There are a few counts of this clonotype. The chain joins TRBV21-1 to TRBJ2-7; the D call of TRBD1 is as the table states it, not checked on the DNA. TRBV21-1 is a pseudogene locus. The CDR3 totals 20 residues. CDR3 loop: CASSKEKGGTGLLLGYEQYV. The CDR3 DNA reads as TGTGCCAGCAGCAAAGAAAAAGGTGGGACAGGCCTCCTCCTGGGCTACGAGCAGTACGTC.

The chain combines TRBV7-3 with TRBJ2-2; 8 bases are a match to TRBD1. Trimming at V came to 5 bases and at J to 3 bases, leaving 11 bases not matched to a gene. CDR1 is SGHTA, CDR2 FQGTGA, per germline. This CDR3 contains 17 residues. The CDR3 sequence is CASSPYLQGVDTGELFF. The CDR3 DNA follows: TGTGCCAGCAGCCCGTACTTACAGGGGGTGGACACCGGGGAGCTGTTTTTT. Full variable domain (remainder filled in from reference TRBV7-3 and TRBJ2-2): GAGVSQTPSNKVTEKGKYVELRCDPISGHTALYWYRQSLGQGPEFLIYFQGTGAADDSGLPNDRFFAVRPEGSVSTLKIQRTERGDSAVYLCASSPYLQGVDTGELFFGEGSRLTVL.

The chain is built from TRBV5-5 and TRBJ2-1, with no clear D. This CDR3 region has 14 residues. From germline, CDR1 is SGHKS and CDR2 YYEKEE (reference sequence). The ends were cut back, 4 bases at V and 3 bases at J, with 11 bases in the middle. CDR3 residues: CASSPLKFYNEQFF. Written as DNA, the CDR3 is TGTGCCAGCAGCCCCTTAAAGTTCTACAATGAGCAGTTCTTC.